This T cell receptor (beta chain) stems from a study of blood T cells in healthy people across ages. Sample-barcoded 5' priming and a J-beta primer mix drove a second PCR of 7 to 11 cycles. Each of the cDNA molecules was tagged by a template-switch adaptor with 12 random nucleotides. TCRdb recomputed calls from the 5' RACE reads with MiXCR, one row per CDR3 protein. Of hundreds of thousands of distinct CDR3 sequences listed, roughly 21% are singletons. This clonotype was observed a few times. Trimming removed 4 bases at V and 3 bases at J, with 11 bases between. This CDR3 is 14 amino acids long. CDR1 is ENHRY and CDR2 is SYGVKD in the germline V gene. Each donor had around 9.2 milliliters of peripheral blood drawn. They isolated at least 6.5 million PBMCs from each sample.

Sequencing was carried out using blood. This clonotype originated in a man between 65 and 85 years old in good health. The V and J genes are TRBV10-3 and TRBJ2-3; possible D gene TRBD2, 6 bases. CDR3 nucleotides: TGTGCCATCAGTGTAGCGGTGGAAACAGATACGCAGTATTTT. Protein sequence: CAISVAVETDTQYF.